These 22 T cell receptor beta chains were all obtained from the same sample, sequenced in a study of neurological immune-mediated disorders. TCRdb used MiXCR to reprocess the 5' RACE reads, holding one entry per CDR3 protein. This sample has about 31,000 distinct CDR3 sequences, with about an eighth found just once. As to time point: technical triplicate 2. The sequenced sample consisted of CD4+ T cells from blood. These TCRs come from a female donor with HTLV-1-associated myelopathy (HAM/TSP).

In the case of this clonotype: At one of its ends the junction is not consistent with the germline gene, which may arise from a read error. The V call is TRBV4-1, the J call TRBJ2-5; 7 bases match TRBD1. This CDR3 has 15 residues. Germline V CDR1 and CDR2: MGHRA, YSYEKL. The CDR3 coding sequence is TGCGCCAACAGCCTCCCCGACAGGGAACAAGAGACCCAGTACTTC. This codes for CANSLPDREQETQYF.

In its sample, this clonotype was seen many times. The genes are TRBV5-1 and TRBJ2-1, with 8 bases aligning to TRBD2. V gave up 0 bases and J gave up 2 bases; unmatched junction bases: 4. This CDR3 contains 16 residues. Germline loops: CDR1 SGHRS, CDR2 YFSETQ. The DNA for the CDR3 is TGCGCCAGCAGCTTGGGGGCGGGAGGTACCTACAATGAGCAGTTCTTC. Protein product: CASSLGAGGTYNEQFF.

This clonotype was counted at least ten times. The rearrangement uses TRBV5-1 and TRBJ1-5; D is uncertain. Per the germline V gene, CDR1 is SGHRS and CDR2 is YFSETQ. Deletions cut 1 base from V and 5 bases from J, with 16 bases between. The CDR3 is 16 amino acids. The CDR3: CASSLQPADGYQPQHF. In DNA form, the CDR3 reads TGCGCCAGCAGCTTGCAGCCCGCGGACGGCTATCAGCCCCAGCATTTT.

This clonotype was seen repeatedly, ten times or more. This chain connects TRBV6-5 to TRBJ2-5, with 15 bases that match TRBD2. The J segment lost 6 bases and the V segment lost 6 bases, leaving 11 bases of the junction unmatched. This CDR3 spans 17 amino acids. Germline lookup yields CDR1 MNHEY and CDR2 SVGAGI. Here the CDR3 DNA reads TGTGCCAGCAGCGGCGGACTAGCGGGGGGGTCCCGGAAGACCCAGTACTTC. Translating gives CASSGGLAGGSRKTQYF.

This clonotype was seen ten or more times. This chain uses TRBV12-3 or TRBV12-4 with TRBJ1-5; D uncertain. V gave up 7 bases and J gave up 2 bases, with 9 bases separating them. The CDR3 extends over 13 amino acids. The CDR3 loop reads CASTGEGNQPQHF. DNA for the CDR3: TGTGCCAGCACCGGAGAGGGCAATCAGCCCCAGCATTTT.

This clonotype was recorded at least ten times. V gene TRBV28 combines with J gene TRBJ1-5, with TRBD1 as a possible D gene (5 bases). V lost 3 bases to trimming and J lost 3 bases, with 9 bases between them. CDR3 length: 14 residues. Germline V gene sequence: CDR1 MDHEN, CDR2 SYDVKM. The CDR3 sequence: CASSFLDTNQPQHF. In DNA form, the CDR3 reads TGTGCCAGCAGTTTCTTGGACACCAATCAGCCCCAGCATTTT.

Many counts were recorded for this clonotype. The rearrangement links TRBV12-5 to TRBJ2-1; possibly TRBD1 or TRBD2 for D (6 bases each). The CDR3 consists of 15 residues. Germline CDR1 and CDR2: LGHNT and FRNRAP. V lost 6 bases, J lost 1 base, and 13 bases lay in between. The CDR3 loop is CASGSQGRSYNEQFF. Here the CDR3 DNA reads TGTGCTAGTGGCTCGCAGGGGAGGTCCTACAATGAGCAGTTCTTC.

This clonotype was detected many times. The J gene is TRBJ2-5, the V gene TRBV7-2; the D gene is possibly TRBD1 (6 bases). CDR1 and CDR2 (germline): SGHTA, FQGNSA. Trimming shortened V by 1 base and J by 4 bases, and 13 bases separated the two germline ends. The CDR3 totals 15 residues. The CDR3 DNA reads as TGTGCCAGCAGCTTAGAGGGGGTGTGGGGAGAGACCCAGTACTTC. Protein: CASSLEGVWGETQYF.

Many counts were recorded for this clonotype. The chain recombines TRBV4-1 with TRBJ1-3; possibly TRBD1 for D (6 bases). The V end was cut by 3 bases, the J end by 3 bases, with 21 bases between. This CDR3 comprises 18 residues. Germline values: CDR1 MGHRA, CDR2 YSYEKL. The CDR3 bases are TGCGCCAGCAGCCAGTACGTTATGACAGGATACGGTGGAAACACCATATATTTT. Translation: CASSQYVMTGYGGNTIYF.

By proportion, this clonotype is medium-sized. J is TRBJ2-6 and V is TRBV5-1; 8 bases line up with TRBD1. From germline, CDR1 is SGHRS and CDR2 YFSETQ. V lost 4 bases to trimming and J lost 2 bases; unmatched junction nucleotides: 2. The CDR3 covers 15 residues. The DNA of the CDR3 is TGCGCCAGCAGCCCGACAGGGGCTGGGGCCAACGTCCTGACTTTC. Residues: CASSPTGAGANVLTF.

By frequency in the sample, this clonotype is medium-sized. V usage is TRBV5-1 and J usage is TRBJ2-2, with D tentatively TRBD1 (6 bases). This CDR3 region has 14 residues. The germline V gene encodes CDR1 SGHRS and CDR2 YFSETQ. V was clipped by 5 bases and J by 0 bases, with 8 bases between them. CDR3 region: CASREGANTGELFF. The CDR3 nucleotides are TGCGCCAGCAGAGAGGGGGCGAACACCGGGGAGCTGTTTTTT.

The rearrangement links TRBV4-3 to TRBJ2-7, with 8 bases identical to TRBD2. V shed 0 bases and J 2 bases; nucleotides not matched to a gene: 3. The CDR3 runs to 15 residues. Germline loops: CDR1 LGHNA, CDR2 YSLEER. The CDR3 DNA follows: TGCGCCAGCAGCCAAGAGTCGGGGGGGACCTACGAGCAGTACTTC. This codes for CASSQESGGTYEQYF.

This clonotype was seen ten or more times. V is TRBV7-9 and J is TRBJ1-2; D may be TRBD1 (5 bases). V dropped 3 bases and J dropped 7 bases, with 12 bases sitting between them. CDR1 and CDR2 from the germline V gene are SEHNR and FQNEAQ (reference sequence). This CDR3 is 13 amino acids long. The CDR3 protein is CASSFQGDGGYTF. The CDR3 region has the DNA TGTGCCAGCAGCTTCCAGGGAGATGGTGGCTACACCTTC.

The chain uses TRBV2 and TRBJ1-2, with TRBD1 matching 9 bases. From germline, CDR1 is SNHLY and CDR2 FYNNEI. The V segment lost 5 bases and the J segment 8 bases; nucleotides outside the gene matches: 15. CDR3 length equals 16 residues. CDR3 sequence reads: CASSTGQGRGLRGYTF. For the CDR3, the DNA is TGTGCCAGCAGTACCGGACAGGGGCGCGGCTTACGAGGCTACACCTTC.

This clonotype was detected many times. The chain combines TRBV5-1 with TRBJ1-5; no firm D call. V was cut by 5 bases and J by 0 bases, with 6 bases left in between. The germline V gene has CDR1 SGHRS and CDR2 YFSETQ. This CDR3 has 13 amino acids. CDR3 sequence (DNA): TGCGCCAGCAGTGAAAATAGCAATCAGCCCCAGCATTTT. This gives the protein CASSENSNQPQHF. Based on the CDR3 plus reference TRBV5-1 and TRBJ1-5, the full variable domain is KAGVTQTPRYLIKTRGQQVTLSCSPISGHRSVSWYQQTPGQGLQFLFEYFSETQRNKGNFPGRFSGRQFSNSRSEMNVSTLELGDSALYLCASSENSNQPQHFGDGTRLSIL.

This clonotype was seen ten or more times. The rearrangement joins TRBV29-1 to TRBJ2-7, with 7 bases matching TRBD1. V lost 3 bases, J lost 3 bases, and 2 bases stayed unmatched. CDR3 size: 12 residues. Germline V gene lookup returns CDR1 SQVTM and CDR2 ANQGSEA. CDR3 region: CSVEGQRYEQYF. The DNA for the CDR3 is TGCAGCGTTGAGGGACAGCGCTACGAGCAGTACTTC.

This clonotype was seen ten or more times. The chain is built from TRBV10-3 and TRBJ2-3; possibly TRBD2 for D (5 bases). Germline V gene data show CDR1 as ENHRY and CDR2 as SYGVKD. The CDR3 runs 13 residues. Deletions cut 11 bases from V and 4 bases from J, with 16 bases between. The CDR3 coding sequence is TGTGCCGTGGCTGAGGGAGTCCCAGATACGCAGTATTTT. Translating it yields CAVAEGVPDTQYF.

This clonotype was recorded at least ten times. V gene TRBV11-2 combines with J gene TRBJ1-4; a possible D gene is TRBD1 (5 bases). Germline V gives CDR1 SGHAT, CDR2 FQNNGV. This CDR3 spans 15 amino acids. V was pared by 5 bases and J by 5 bases, with 15 bases between. Here the CDR3 DNA reads TGTGCCAGCAGCCCGCTGACAGTAAAGAATGAAAAACTGTTTTTT. As protein: CASSPLTVKNEKLFF. Full variable domain (outside the CDR3, taken from reference TRBV11-2 and TRBJ1-4): EAGVAQSPRYKIIEKRQSVAFWCNPISGHATLYWYQQILGQGPKLLIQFQNNGVVDDSQLPKDRFSAERLKGVDSTLKIQPAKLEDSAVYLCASSPLTVKNEKLFFGSGTQLSVL.

This clonotype was observed at least ten times. The chain couples TRBV20-1 to TRBJ1-1; 7 positions agree with TRBD1. V was clipped by 5 bases and J by 4 bases; unmatched bases: 13. Germline V gene sequence: CDR1 DFQATT, CDR2 SNEGSKA (reference sequence). The CDR3 loop spans 15 amino acids. The CDR3 reads CSAYDRAKGGTEAFF. The DNA of the CDR3 is TGCAGTGCTTACGACAGGGCCAAGGGAGGCACTGAAGCTTTCTTT.

This clonotype was recorded many times. The gene calls are TRBV28 and TRBJ1-2; unclear D gene. The CDR3 is made up of 13 amino acids. Germline V gene sequence: CDR1 MDHEN, CDR2 SYDVKM. Trimming removed 6 bases at V and 4 bases at J, with 12 bases between. Written as DNA, the CDR3 is TGTGCCAGCAGAAAGCCCCAGGTCTATGGCTACACCTTC. This gives the protein CASRKPQVYGYTF.

This chain joins TRBV24-1 and TRBJ2-3; 9 bases fit TRBD2. After removal of 7 bases from V and 7 bases from J, the junction contained 14 bases not matched to a gene. The CDR3 length is 16 residues. Germline V gene lookup returns CDR1 KGHDR and CDR2 SFDVKD. CDR3 loop: CATSDPAREGPYTQYF. The DNA of the CDR3 is TGTGCCACCAGCGATCCCGCGCGGGAGGGTCCGTATACGCAGTATTTT.

This clonotype was observed at least ten times. This rearrangement joins TRBV20-1 to TRBJ2-1; D uncertain. This CDR3 comprises 10 residues. The V end was cut by 7 bases, the J end by 9 bases, with 10 bases between. Germline CDR1 reads DFQATT; CDR2 reads SNEGSKA (reference sequence). The CDR3 DNA reads as TGCAGTGGGGGTCGGCGTGAGCAGTTCTTC. It is translated as CSGGRREQFF.